This T cell receptor beta chain originates from a study of cytomegalovirus exposure and HLA in healthy donors. Across the study: HLA-typed donors were the source of about 85 million unique TCRs held in an early data release.

Study-level findings and limits: Reports described diagnosis of cytomegalovirus status by the classifier as highly specific and sensitive.

As regards this clone: Antigen unknown.

PCR primers comprised 60 Vbeta and 13 Jbeta primers. Produced via immunoSEQ multiplex PCR; TCRdb's table is partial and in-frame only. This repertoire shows 110,000 or so clones, around 77% found once; its top ten account for approximately 5%. The CDR3 extends over 15 amino acids. CDR1 is LNHDA and CDR2 is SQIVND in the germline V gene (reference sequence). V was trimmed by 1 base and J by 5 bases, leaving 12 bases between them. This clonotype was sampled from a woman in her twenties or thirties in good health and CMV-seropositive. The V and J genes are TRBV19 and TRBJ1-5; D unresolved. Sequenced sample: PBMCs. CDR3 amino acids: CASSIVEGAYQPQHF. For the CDR3, the DNA is TGTGCCAGTAGTATAGTTGAGGGTGCCTATCAGCCCCAGCATTTT.